The TCR beta chain under discussion was sequenced for a study of T-cell memory formation after mild COVID-19. Libraries for TCRalpha and TCRbeta carried sample barcodes and unique molecular identifiers via 5'RACE. TCRdb reanalysed the 5' RACE reads using MiXCR and keeps one entry per CDR3 protein. Found here are about 210,000 distinct CDR3 sequences, around 30% of them singletons; the top ten hold over 10%. The material sequenced was PBMCs or a T cell subset sorted from them (not recorded which). The sequence came from an adult woman who had mild COVID-19 (a few samples of this study predate the infection). Cell type and time point are not known.

The CDR3 nucleotides are TGTGCCAGCAGTTACTCTACAGGATTTTTGAGCGGGGAGCTGTTTTTT. It specifies CASSYSTGFLSGELFF. The rearrangement joins TRBV6-5 to TRBJ2-2; weak D call: TRBD1 (5 bases). The CDR3 has 16 amino acids. Germline V gene lookup returns CDR1 MNHEY and CDR2 SVGAGI. V dropped 0 bases and J dropped 7 bases, with 15 bases sitting between them.